The 22 T cell receptor beta chains in this list originate from one sample, sequenced in a study of Graves' ophthalmopathy and Graves' hyperthyroidism. RNA transcripts were the source from which TCR beta CDR3 regions were amplified. RT-PCR was first run with HTBI primers, then multiplex PCR in a second round. TCRdb analysed the multiplex PCR reads with MiXCR anew, one entry per CDR3 protein. The table includes around 1.1 million distinct CDR3 sequences, about two fifths detected once. Sequencing was carried out using peripheral blood or thyroid tissue (not recorded which). These receptors were taken from an adult man with Graves' hyperthyroidism.

The chain combines TRBV3-1 with TRBJ1-1; D not certain. Trimming removed 8 bases at V and 10 bases at J, with 14 bases between. Germline V CDR1 and CDR2: LGHDT, YNNKEL (reference sequence). The CDR3 covers 11 residues. CDR3 sequence: CASLPAVGAFF. The CDR3 DNA sequence: TGTGCCAGCCTCCCCGCGGTGGGAGCTTTCTTT. Using reference TRBV3-1 and TRBJ1-1 for the parts outside the CDR3, the full variable domain is DTAVSQTPKYLVTQMGNDKSIKCEQNLGHDTMYWYKQDSKKFLKIMFSYNNKELIINETVPNRFSPKSPDKAHLNLHINSLELGDSAVYFCASLPAVGAFFGQGTRLTVV.

This clonotype occurred a few times. The gene calls are TRBV5-8 and TRBJ1-1, with D unclear. The CDR3 spans 14 residues. V was cut by 4 bases and J by 3 bases, with 13 bases left in between. Per germline, CDR1 SGHTS and CDR2 YDEGEE. CDR3 residues: CASSISTVDTEAFF. CDR3 in DNA: TGTGCCAGCAGCATTTCGACGGTGGACACTGAAGCTTTCTTT.

DNA for the CDR3: TGCAGCTTGGATGGTCAGTCAGCGAACGGCTACACCTTC. Its translation: CSLDGQSANGYTF. The chain employs TRBV29-1 and TRBJ1-2; D gene uncertain. Germline V gene data show CDR1 as SQVTM and CDR2 as ANQGSEA. The CDR3 extends over 13 amino acids. V was pared by 8 bases and J by 8 bases, with 21 bases between.

Note on this clonotype: A read error is possible here, since a much larger clone lies one base away. The genes are TRBV7-8 and TRBJ2-7; the D is unclear. This CDR3 region has 14 residues. The V gene's germline CDR1 is SGHVS and CDR2 FQNEAQ. Trimming took 1 base from V and 0 from J, leaving 7 bases between them. The CDR3, as DNA: TGTGCCAGCAGCTTAGTAGCTAGCTCCTACGAGCAGTACGTC. Residues: CASSLVASSYEQYV.

This chain uses TRBV7-6 with TRBJ1-5; 8 positions match TRBD1. The CDR3 length is 16 residues. V shed 5 bases, J shed 4 bases, and the junction held 10 bases outside the gene matches. CDR1 SGHVS and CDR2 FNYEAQ come from the germline V gene. CDR3 nucleotides: TGTGCCAGCAGCCGGCGAGGGGGACAGGAGAATCAGCCCCAGCATTTT. Encoded protein: CASSRRGGQENQPQHF. Filled out from reference TRBV7-6 and TRBJ1-5, the complete variable domain reads GAGVSQSPRYKVTKRGQDVALRCDPISGHVSLYWYRQALGQGPEFLTYFNYEAQQDKSGLPNDRFSAERPEGSISTLTIQRTEQRDSAMYRCASSRRGGQENQPQHFGDGTRLSIL.

Comments on this clonotype: A read error is possible here, since a much larger clone lies one base away. V gene TRBV2 combines with J gene TRBJ1-4, with D maybe TRBD1 (6 bases). Germline CDR1 and CDR2: SNHLY and FYNNEI. Trimming pared 2 bases from V and 0 bases from J, leaving 13 bases between. The CDR3 sequence is 17 residues long. The CDR3 sequence: CASSERDIRATNEKLFF. CDR3 DNA: TGTGCCAGCAGTGAACGGGACATAAGAGCAACTAATGAAAAACTGTTTTTT. Using reference TRBV2 and TRBJ1-4 for the parts outside the CDR3, the full variable domain is EPEVTQTPSHQVTQMGQEVILRCVPISNHLYFYWYRQILGQKVEFLVSFYNNEISEKSEIFDDQFSVERPDGSNFTLKIRSTKLEDSAMYFCASSERDIRATNEKLFFGSGTQLSVL.

V gene TRBV6-2 or TRBV6-3 combines with J gene TRBJ2-7; 11 bases agree with TRBD2. Germline assignment: CDR1 MNHEY and CDR2 SVGEGT. J gave up 2 bases and V 5 bases, and 8 bases lay outside the gene matches. The CDR3 covers 16 residues. CDR3 region: CASSDLATSGTYEQYF. The DNA of the CDR3 is TGTGCCAGCAGTGACCTAGCGACTAGCGGGACCTACGAGCAGTACTTC.

The sample holds many counts of this clonotype. The rearrangement links TRBV6-6 to TRBJ1-5; TRBD1 matches 7 bases. The V segment lost 5 bases and the J segment 7 bases; nucleotides outside the gene matches: 8. CDR3 size: 14 residues. Germline V CDR1 and CDR2: MNHNY, SVGAGI (reference sequence). The CDR3 nucleotides read TGTGCCAGCAGTCAAGCAGGGGGGGAGCAGCCCCAGCATTTT. This sequence encodes CASSQAGGEQPQHF.

The chain couples TRBV20-1 to TRBJ2-7; TRBD2 aligns across 9 bases. CDR1 and CDR2 from the germline V gene are DFQATT and SNEGSKA (reference sequence). This CDR3 is 14 amino acids long. Trimming took 3 bases from V and 3 from J; bases not matched to a gene: 6. CDR3 residues: CSASGLAGLYEQYF. CDR3 sequence (DNA): TGCAGTGCTAGTGGTCTAGCGGGACTCTACGAGCAGTACTTC.

This clonotype was seen only a few times. The rearrangement joins TRBV10-3 to TRBJ2-1; unclear D gene. The V and J ends lost 5 bases and 6 bases respectively, with 5 bases between them. This CDR3 is 11 amino acids long. In germline, CDR1 is ENHRY, CDR2 SYGVKD. CDR3 sequence: CAISPANEQFF. Written as DNA, the CDR3 is TGTGCCATCAGTCCCGCCAATGAGCAGTTCTTC.

V is TRBV7-8 and J is TRBJ1-6, with TRBD1 matching 10 bases. The germline V gene has CDR1 SGHVS and CDR2 FQNEAQ. The V and J ends lost 5 bases and 10 bases, in that order; junction bases with no gene match: 11. The CDR3 has 16 residues. The CDR3 nucleotides read TGTGCCAGCAGCGGCACGACAGGGGGCGAGTACTCACCCCTCCACTTT. Translating it yields CASSGTTGGEYSPLHF.

In its sample, this clonotype was seen once. A much bigger clone sits one base away, suggesting this may be a read error. This chain's CDR3 is CVSRPENQPQHF. DNA of the CDR3: TGTGTCAGTAGGCCAGAAAATCAGCCCCAGCATTTT. The V and J genes are TRBV19 and TRBJ1-5; D is ambiguous. The V gene's germline CDR1 is LNHDA and CDR2 SQIVND (reference sequence). The CDR3 is 12 residues long.

In its sample, this clonotype was seen once. A clone one base away is much larger, so this may be a read error. The rearrangement links TRBV19 to TRBJ2-7; a weak D match, TRBD1 (6 bases). Per germline, CDR1 LNHDA and CDR2 SQIVND (reference sequence). CDR3 length equals 14 residues. V lost 8 bases and J lost 5, with 19 bases in between. DNA of the CDR3: TGTGCCAGTGGTCCTCGAGACAGGCCCAACGAGCAGTACTTC. Protein: CASGPRDRPNEQYF.

This clonotype was detected many times. This chain links TRBV6-5 with TRBJ1-1; D is unresolved. The CDR3 runs 15 residues. Germline CDR1 is MNHEY and CDR2 is SVGAGI. Deletions cut 0 bases from V and 5 bases from J, with 13 bases between. For the CDR3, the DNA is TGTGCCAGCAGTTACTCGGCATCGGGTTCGACTGAAGCTTTCTTT. Its translation is CASSYSASGSTEAFF.

This clonotype was recorded at least ten times. The CDR3 carries no conserved terminal phenylalanine or tryptophan, so it likely arises from a read error. The limits of the CDR3 on the DNA are not certain, so only TCRdb's listed CDR3 is given. The rearrangement uses TRBV5-1 and TRBJ2-7. Inclusive of both ends, the CDR3 amounts to 8 amino acids. Germline V gives CDR1 SGHRS, CDR2 YFSETQ. CDR3 protein: CASSLLPQ.

There are a few counts of this clonotype. J is TRBJ1-6 and V is TRBV7-3; D perhaps matches TRBD1 (6 bases). Germline V lookup: CDR1 SGHTA, CDR2 FQGTGA. V was clipped by 1 base and J by 7 bases, with 8 bases between them. CDR3 length: 14 residues. DNA for the CDR3: TGTGCCAGCAGCTTAATGGGGGCAAATTCACCCCTCCACTTT. Translation gives CASSLMGANSPLHF.

This clonotype was seen ten or more times. V is TRBV9 and J is TRBJ2-5; D assignment may be TRBD1 or TRBD2 (5 bases each). In germline, CDR1 is SGDLS, CDR2 YYNGEE. CDR3 length: 15 amino acids. Trimming removed 0 bases at V and 0 bases at J, with 9 bases between. CDR3 protein: CASSVAVGHQETQYF. The CDR3 DNA reads as TGTGCCAGCAGCGTAGCTGTGGGACACCAAGAGACCCAGTACTTC. Full variable domain (missing parts from reference TRBV9 and TRBJ2-5): DSGVTQTPKHLITATGQRVTLRCSPRSGDLSVYWYQQSLDQGLQFLIQYYNGEERAKGNILERFSAQQFPDLHSELNLSSLELGDSALYFCASSVAVGHQETQYFGPGTRLLVL.

This clonotype was seen repeatedly, ten times or more. The chain has TRBV7-9 and TRBJ1-1; no definite D call. The V gene lost 7 bases and the J gene lost 4 bases, with 7 bases spanning the gap. The length of the CDR3 is 11 residues. Germline V CDR1 and CDR2: SEHNR, FQNEAQ (reference sequence). The CDR3 here is CASTSGTEAFF. The CDR3 DNA is TGTGCCAGCACATCAGGCACTGAAGCTTTCTTT.

This clonotype showed up many times. J is TRBJ2-5 and V is TRBV29-1; D possibly corresponds to TRBD2 (7 bases). Trimming pared 7 bases from V and 5 bases from J, leaving 11 bases between. CDR1 is SQVTM and CDR2 is ANQGSEA in the germline V gene. The CDR3 contains 11 residues. The chain's CDR3 is CSAGGGETQYF. CDR3 nucleotides: TGCAGCGCGGGGGGCGGGGAGACCCAGTACTTC.

A word on this clonotype: One base away lies a much larger clone, so this may be a sequencing read error. The chain recombines TRBV9 with TRBJ1-2; D not certain. Looked up from germline, CDR1 is SGDLS and CDR2 is YYNGEE. This CDR3 is 11 amino acids long. The V end lost 7 bases, the J end lost 9 bases, and 13 bases lay between the germline ends. This CDR3 is CASGARMSYTF. The CDR3 nucleotides read TGTGCCAGCGGCGCGAGAATGAGCTACACCTTC. The whole variable domain, remainder taken from reference TRBV9 and TRBJ1-2, is DSGVTQTPKHLITATGQRVTLRCSPRSGDLSVYWYQQSLDQGLQFLIQYYNGEERAKGNILERFSAQQFPDLHSELNLSSLELGDSALYFCASGARMSYTFGSGTRLTVV.

This clonotype was recorded at least ten times. The V gene is TRBV14, the J gene TRBJ1-1; TRBD1 matches at 12 bases. The CDR3 extends over 17 amino acids. V was clipped by 2 bases and J by 2 bases; unmatched bases: 6. The V gene's germline CDR1 is SGHDN and CDR2 FVKESK. In DNA, the CDR3 is TGTGCCAGCAGCCAACCCGGGGACAGGGGGCCCAACACTGAAGCTTTCTTT. It encodes CASSQPGDRGPNTEAFF.

The chain links TRBV7-9 to TRBJ2-7, with TRBD2 identical over 9 bases. Germline V gene sequence: CDR1 SEHNR, CDR2 FQNEAQ (reference sequence). CDR3 length equals 16 residues. The ends lost 1 base at V and 4 bases at J; junction bases unmatched: 8. The CDR3 spells CASSLESWTSAYEQYF. CDR3 in DNA: TGTGCCAGCAGCTTAGAGAGTTGGACTAGCGCTTACGAGCAGTACTTC.